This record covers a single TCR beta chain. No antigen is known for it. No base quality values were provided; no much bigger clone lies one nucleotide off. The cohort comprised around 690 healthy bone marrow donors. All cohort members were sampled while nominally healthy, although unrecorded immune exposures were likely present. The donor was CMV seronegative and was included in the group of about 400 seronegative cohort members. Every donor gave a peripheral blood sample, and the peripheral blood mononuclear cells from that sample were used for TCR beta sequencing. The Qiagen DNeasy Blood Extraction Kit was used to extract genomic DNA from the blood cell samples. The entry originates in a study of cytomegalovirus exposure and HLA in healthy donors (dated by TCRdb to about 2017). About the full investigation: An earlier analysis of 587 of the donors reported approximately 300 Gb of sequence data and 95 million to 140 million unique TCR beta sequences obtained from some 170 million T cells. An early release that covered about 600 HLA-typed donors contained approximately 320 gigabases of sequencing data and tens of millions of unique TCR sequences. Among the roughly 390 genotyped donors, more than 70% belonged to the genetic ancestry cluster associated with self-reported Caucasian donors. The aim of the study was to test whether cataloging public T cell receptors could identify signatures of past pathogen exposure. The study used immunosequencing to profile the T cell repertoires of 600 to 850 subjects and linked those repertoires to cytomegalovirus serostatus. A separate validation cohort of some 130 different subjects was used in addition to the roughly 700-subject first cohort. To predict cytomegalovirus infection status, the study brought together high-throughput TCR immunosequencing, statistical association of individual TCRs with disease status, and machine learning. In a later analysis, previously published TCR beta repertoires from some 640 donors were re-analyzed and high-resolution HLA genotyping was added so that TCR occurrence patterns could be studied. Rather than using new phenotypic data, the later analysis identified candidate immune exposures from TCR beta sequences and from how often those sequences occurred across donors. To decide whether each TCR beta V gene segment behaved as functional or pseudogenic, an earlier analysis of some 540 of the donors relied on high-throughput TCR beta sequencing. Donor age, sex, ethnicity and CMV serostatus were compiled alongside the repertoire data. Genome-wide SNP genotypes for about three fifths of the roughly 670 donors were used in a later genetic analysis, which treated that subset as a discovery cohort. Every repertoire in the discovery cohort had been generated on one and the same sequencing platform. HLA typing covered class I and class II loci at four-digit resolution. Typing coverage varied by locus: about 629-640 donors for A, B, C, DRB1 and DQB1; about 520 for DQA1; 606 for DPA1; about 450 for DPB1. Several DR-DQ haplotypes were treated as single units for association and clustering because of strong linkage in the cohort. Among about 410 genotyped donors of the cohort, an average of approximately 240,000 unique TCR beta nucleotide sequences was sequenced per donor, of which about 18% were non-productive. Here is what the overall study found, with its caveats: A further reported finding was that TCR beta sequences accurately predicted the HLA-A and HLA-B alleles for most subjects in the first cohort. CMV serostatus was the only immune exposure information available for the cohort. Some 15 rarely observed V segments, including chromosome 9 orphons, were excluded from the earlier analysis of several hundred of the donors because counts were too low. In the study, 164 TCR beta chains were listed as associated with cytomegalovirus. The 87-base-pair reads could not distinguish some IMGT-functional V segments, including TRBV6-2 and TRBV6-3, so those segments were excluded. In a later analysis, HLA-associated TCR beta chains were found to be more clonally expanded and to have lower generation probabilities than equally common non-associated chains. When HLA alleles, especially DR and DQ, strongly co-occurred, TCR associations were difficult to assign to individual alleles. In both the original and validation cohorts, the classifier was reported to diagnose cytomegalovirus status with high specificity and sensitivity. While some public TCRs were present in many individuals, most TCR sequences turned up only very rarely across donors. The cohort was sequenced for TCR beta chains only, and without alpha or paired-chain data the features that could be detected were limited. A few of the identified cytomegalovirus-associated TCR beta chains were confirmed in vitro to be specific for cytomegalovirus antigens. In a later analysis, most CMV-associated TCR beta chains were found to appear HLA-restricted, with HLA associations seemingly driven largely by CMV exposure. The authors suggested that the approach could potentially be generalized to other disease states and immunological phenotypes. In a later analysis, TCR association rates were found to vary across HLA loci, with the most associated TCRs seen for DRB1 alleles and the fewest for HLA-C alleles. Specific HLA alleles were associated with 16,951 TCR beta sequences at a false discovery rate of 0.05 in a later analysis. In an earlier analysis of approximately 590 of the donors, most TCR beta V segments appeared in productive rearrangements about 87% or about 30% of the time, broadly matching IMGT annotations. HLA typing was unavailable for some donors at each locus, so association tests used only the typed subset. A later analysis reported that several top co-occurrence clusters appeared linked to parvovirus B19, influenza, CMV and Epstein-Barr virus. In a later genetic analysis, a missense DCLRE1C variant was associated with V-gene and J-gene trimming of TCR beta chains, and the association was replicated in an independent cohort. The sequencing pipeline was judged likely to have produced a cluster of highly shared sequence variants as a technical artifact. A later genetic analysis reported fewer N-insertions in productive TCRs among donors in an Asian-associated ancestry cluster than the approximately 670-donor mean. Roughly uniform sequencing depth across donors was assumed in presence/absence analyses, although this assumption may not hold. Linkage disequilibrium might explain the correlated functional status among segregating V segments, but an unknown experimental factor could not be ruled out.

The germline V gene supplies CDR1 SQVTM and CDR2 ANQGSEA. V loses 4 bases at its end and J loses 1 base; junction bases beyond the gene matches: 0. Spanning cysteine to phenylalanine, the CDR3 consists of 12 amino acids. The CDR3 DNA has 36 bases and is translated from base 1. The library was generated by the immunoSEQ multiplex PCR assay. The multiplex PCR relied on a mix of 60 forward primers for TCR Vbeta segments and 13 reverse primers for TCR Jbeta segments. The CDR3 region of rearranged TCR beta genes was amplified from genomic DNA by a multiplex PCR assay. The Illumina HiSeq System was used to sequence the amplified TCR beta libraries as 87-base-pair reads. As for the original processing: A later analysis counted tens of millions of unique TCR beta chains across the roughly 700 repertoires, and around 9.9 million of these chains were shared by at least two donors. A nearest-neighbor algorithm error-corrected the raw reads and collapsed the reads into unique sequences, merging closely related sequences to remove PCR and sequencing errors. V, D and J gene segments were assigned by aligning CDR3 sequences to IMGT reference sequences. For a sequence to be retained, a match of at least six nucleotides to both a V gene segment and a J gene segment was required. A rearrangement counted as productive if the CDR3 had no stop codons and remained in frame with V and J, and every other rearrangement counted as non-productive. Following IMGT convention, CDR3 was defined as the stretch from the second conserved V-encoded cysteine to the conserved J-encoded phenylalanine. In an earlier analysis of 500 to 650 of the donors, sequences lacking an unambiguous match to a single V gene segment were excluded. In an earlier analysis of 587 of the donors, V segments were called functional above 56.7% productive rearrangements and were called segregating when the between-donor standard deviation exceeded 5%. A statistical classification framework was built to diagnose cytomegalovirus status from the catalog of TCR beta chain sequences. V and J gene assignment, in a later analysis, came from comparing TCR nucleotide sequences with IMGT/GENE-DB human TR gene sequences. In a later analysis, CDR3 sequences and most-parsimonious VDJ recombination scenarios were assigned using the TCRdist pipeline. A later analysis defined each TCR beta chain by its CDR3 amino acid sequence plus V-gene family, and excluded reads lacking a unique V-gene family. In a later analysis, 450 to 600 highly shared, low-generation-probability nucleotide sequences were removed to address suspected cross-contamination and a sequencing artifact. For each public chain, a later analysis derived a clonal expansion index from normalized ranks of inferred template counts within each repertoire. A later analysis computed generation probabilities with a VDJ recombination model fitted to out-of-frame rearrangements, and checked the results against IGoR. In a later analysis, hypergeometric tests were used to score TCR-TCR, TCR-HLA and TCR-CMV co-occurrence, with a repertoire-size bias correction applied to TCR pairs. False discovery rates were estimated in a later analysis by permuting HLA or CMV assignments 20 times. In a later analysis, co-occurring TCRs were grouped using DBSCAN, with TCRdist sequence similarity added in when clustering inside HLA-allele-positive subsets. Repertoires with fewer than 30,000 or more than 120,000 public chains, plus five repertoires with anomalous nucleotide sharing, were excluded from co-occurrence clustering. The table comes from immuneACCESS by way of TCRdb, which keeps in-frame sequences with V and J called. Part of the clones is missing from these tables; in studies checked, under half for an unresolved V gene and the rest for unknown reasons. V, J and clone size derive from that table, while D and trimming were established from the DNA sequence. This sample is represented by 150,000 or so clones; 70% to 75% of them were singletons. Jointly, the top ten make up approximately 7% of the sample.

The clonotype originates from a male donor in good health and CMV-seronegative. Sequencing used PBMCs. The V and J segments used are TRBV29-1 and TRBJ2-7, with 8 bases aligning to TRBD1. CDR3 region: CSVGQGSYEQYF. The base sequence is TGCAGCGTTGGACAGGGGTCCTACGAGCAGTACTTC.